These 2 T cell receptor beta chains were sequenced from one sample in a study of T cells in Graves' hyperthyroidism and ophthalmopathy. Amplified TCR beta CDR3 regions came from RNA transcripts. Researchers ran a first-round RT-PCR on the TCR CDR3 using the HTBI primer set. Each CDR3 protein is one row after TCRdb ran MiXCR on the multiplex PCR reads. The profile shows hundreds of thousands of distinct CDR3 sequences, around a quarter of them singletons. Sequencing used blood. Receptors originate from a woman aged 25-40 years with Graves' ophthalmopathy.

The V gene is TRBV20-1, the J gene TRBJ2-7; TRBD1 might be the D (6 bases). This CDR3 spans 14 amino acids. Germline loops: CDR1 DFQATT, CDR2 SNEGSKA (reference sequence). Trimming took off 4 bases at V and 0 bases at J, with 13 bases between the two ends. CDR3 residues: CSATGDKSSYEQYF. In DNA, the CDR3 is TGCAGTGCTACCGGGGACAAAAGCTCCTACGAGCAGTACTTC.

The genes are TRBV30 and TRBJ1-1, with no clear D. The V gene's germline CDR1 is GTSNPN and CDR2 SVGIG (reference sequence). Trimming removed 2 bases at V and 11 bases at J, with 15 bases between. The CDR3 runs 12 residues. As DNA, the CDR3 is TGTGCCTGGAGTTCTCCGACCTTAGGGGCTTTCTTT. Translated: CAWSSPTLGAFF.